This TCR beta chain was documented in a study of a mutant IDH1 vaccine in newly diagnosed glioma. Study-level information: The study started vaccination 4-6 weeks after radiotherapy alone, or with temozolomide cycles. Findings of the study overall: Pseudoprogression apparently lacked any relation to changes in top peripheral T cell clonotypes.

Time point reported: week 11, during vaccination. What each vaccine dose contained was 300 ug of mutant IDH1 20-mer peptide, accompanied by topical imiquimod. The donors had new WHO grade 3 or 4 astrocytomas; these were IDH1-mutant and ATRX-lost. Details on this clone: Its antigen remains unknown.

CDR1 and CDR2 from the germline V gene are MNHNS and SASEGT. CDR3 length: 14 amino acids. V was trimmed by 3 bases and J by 0 bases, leaving 9 bases between them. The method was immunoSEQ multiplex PCR; TCRdb's version includes in-frame clones alone and lacks a portion of them. The data show around 66,000 clones, 80% seen once. This chain joins TRBV6-1 and TRBJ2-7; the D gene is possibly TRBD1 (5 bases). The receptor was isolated from a man aged 45 to 65 with glioma. Sequenced material: PBMCs, taken from a glioma patient whose treatment included an IDH1 peptide vaccine. DNA of the CDR3: TGTGCCAGCAGTGAGCCCAGGGCCTCCTACGAGCAGTACTTC. Its protein product is CASSEPRASYEQYF.